What follows are 15 T cell receptor beta chains derived from one specimen sequenced in a study of metastatic and nonmetastatic thyroid tumors. TCRdb reanalyzed the PCR reads with MiXCR. The sample records roughly 20,000 clones, just over 35% being singletons. Treatment of any kind had been given to no patient before thyroid surgery. Sequenced sample: tumor tissue. The origin of the receptors is a female donor with papillary thyroid cancer or a benign thyroid nodule (not recorded which). Some clones in this sample may be carry-over from other donors' samples.

The chain carries TRBV5-6 and TRBJ2-3; 12 bases map to TRBD2. CDR1 SGHDT and CDR2 YYEEEE come from the germline V gene. V shed 1 base, J shed 3 bases, and the junction held 9 bases outside the gene matches. The CDR3 runs to 18 residues. DNA for the CDR3: TGTGCCAGCAGCTTGAGGACTAGCGGGGTCCCCAGGACAGATACGCAGTATTTT. This sequence encodes CASSLRTSGVPRTDTQYF.

Written as DNA, the CDR3 is TGTGCCAGCAGGCGACTGGAAAATGAGCAGTTCTTC. It yields the protein CASRRLENEQFF. The chain joins TRBV6-1 to TRBJ2-1; D not certain. The CDR3 consists of 12 residues. Deletions cut 6 bases from V and 7 bases from J, with 10 bases between. Germline loops: CDR1 MNHNS, CDR2 SASEGT.

This clone was seen only a few times. The V call is TRBV28, the J call TRBJ2-1, with D perhaps matching TRBD2 (6 bases). The CDR3 has 17 amino acids. From germline, CDR1 is MDHEN and CDR2 SYDVKM. V gave up 4 bases and J gave up 10 bases, with 26 bases separating them. CDR3 region: CASSSLDPGLPAEEQFF. For the CDR3, the DNA is TGTGCCAGCAGTTCTCTGGATCCGGGACTGCCGGCGGAAGAGCAGTTCTTC.

This chain uses TRBV4-1 with TRBJ2-2, with no clear D. V was pared by 1 base and J by 4 bases, with 10 bases between. This CDR3 contains 15 residues. Germline values: CDR1 MGHRA, CDR2 YSYEKL. CDR3 sequence (DNA): TGCGCCAGCAGCCAAGGGACGTGGACCACCGGGGAGCTGTTTTTT. Its protein product is CASSQGTWTTGELFF.

This clone was seen more than once but under ten times. V usage is TRBV6-1 and J usage is TRBJ2-3; the D is unclear. The CDR3 extends over 12 amino acids. Trimming removed 7 bases from V and 2 bases from J, with 7 bases in between. Germline loops: CDR1 MNHNS, CDR2 SASEGT. The CDR3 loop reads CASKVDTDTQYF. The CDR3 nucleotides read TGTGCCAGCAAAGTGGACACAGATACGCAGTATTTT.

In DNA form, the CDR3 reads TGTGCCACCAGCTCCGGGACAGGCAATTCACCCCTCCACTTT. Encoded protein: CATSSGTGNSPLHF. This chain connects TRBV15 to TRBJ1-6; 8 bases line up with TRBD1. After removal of 5 bases from V and 7 bases from J, the junction contained 4 bases not matched to a gene. Germline CDR1 is LNHNV and CDR2 is YYDKDF (reference sequence). The CDR3 runs 14 residues.

The rearrangement uses TRBV28 and TRBJ1-1; the D gene is possibly TRBD1 (6 bases). V was trimmed by 7 bases and J by 1 base, leaving 16 bases between them. The CDR3 loop spans 15 amino acids. Germline lookup yields CDR1 MDHEN and CDR2 SYDVKM. CDR3 amino acids: CASINRVFANTEAFF. The CDR3 nucleotides are TGTGCCAGCATCAACAGGGTATTTGCGAACACTGAAGCTTTCTTT.

In this sample, this clone is hyperexpanded (1% or more). This sequence joins TRBV27 and TRBJ1-6; 8 positions agree with TRBD1. The V gene end was trimmed by 6 bases and the J gene end by 10 bases; junction bases not matched to a gene: 14. Germline-derived CDR1 and CDR2 are MNHEY and SMNVEV (reference sequence). The length of the CDR3 is 16 residues. The DNA of the CDR3 is TGTGCCAGCAGGGTCCGCCAGGGGGCAGGAGGGTCACCCCTCCACTTT. It yields the protein CASRVRQGAGGSPLHF.

There are a few counts of this clone. The CDR3 region has the DNA TGTGCCAGCACAGGACACGCGACGAAGGAGACCCAGTACTTC. This translates into CASTGHATKETQYF. This chain links TRBV6-1 with TRBJ2-5, with D perhaps TRBD1 (5 bases). This CDR3 spans 14 amino acids. V shed 7 bases and J shed 5 bases, with 17 bases lying between them. Germline V lookup: CDR1 MNHNS, CDR2 SASEGT.

The V and J genes are TRBV7-8 and TRBJ1-6, with D hard to call. V lost 5 bases and J 7 bases, leaving 9 bases between the germline ends. Per germline, CDR1 SGHVS and CDR2 FQNEAQ. The CDR3 covers 13 residues. The CDR3 here is CASSPVRNSPLHF. CDR3 nucleotides: TGTGCCAGCAGCCCCGTTCGGAATTCACCCCTCCACTTT.

This clone was found a few times. The V gene is TRBV28, the J gene TRBJ2-7; 10 bases align to TRBD1. The V gene's germline CDR1 is MDHEN and CDR2 SYDVKM. After removal of 6 bases from V and 4 bases from J, the junction contained 3 bases not matched to a gene. The CDR3 has 13 amino acids. The CDR3 reads CASRRQGAYEQYF. The CDR3 DNA is TGTGCCAGCAGAAGACAGGGGGCTTACGAGCAGTACTTC.

The gene calls are TRBV12-3 or TRBV12-4 and TRBJ2-3; D perhaps matches TRBD2 (6 bases). Trimming removed 7 bases at V and 1 base at J, with 12 bases between. This CDR3 comprises 14 residues. CDR3 in amino acids: CASTPEGGTDTQYF. CDR3 DNA sequence: TGTGCCAGCACCCCGGAGGGTGGCACAGATACGCAGTATTTT.

The chain employs TRBV30 and TRBJ1-2; the D gene is possibly TRBD1 (5 bases). Trimming removed 2 bases from V and 7 bases from J, with 11 bases in between. Looked up from germline, CDR1 is GTSNPN and CDR2 is SVGIG (reference sequence). This CDR3 is 12 amino acids long. The CDR3 region is CAWSPGTGGYTF. In DNA form, the CDR3 reads TGTGCCTGGAGTCCAGGGACGGGTGGCTACACCTTC.

The chain employs TRBV20-1 and TRBJ2-3; D gene unclear. CDR3 size: 15 residues. Trimming took 3 bases from V and 2 from J, leaving 15 bases between them. Germline CDR1 DFQATT, CDR2 SNEGSKA (reference sequence). The CDR3 is CSASPMQANTDTQYF. DNA for the CDR3: TGCAGTGCTAGCCCCATGCAGGCTAACACAGATACGCAGTATTTT.

This clone was recorded only once. This chain connects TRBV7-6 to TRBJ1-6; perhaps TRBD1 as D (5 bases). The V gene's germline CDR1 is SGHVS and CDR2 FNYEAQ. Trimming took off 2 bases at V and 8 bases at J, with 19 bases between the two ends. The CDR3 runs 17 residues. The CDR3 DNA follows: TGTGCCAGCAGCTTAAGCGCGGGTTTGGCGGGGGATTCACCCCTCCACTTT. Residues: CASSLSAGLAGDSPLHF.